These 6 T cell receptor beta chains came from one sample sequenced in a study of T-cell memory formation after mild COVID-19. TCRdb re-called the 5' RACE reads through MiXCR, storing one row per CDR3 protein. Among about 560,000 distinct CDR3 sequences listed, approximately 21% were seen once. Sequencing was performed on PBMCs or a T cell subset sorted from them (not recorded which). Receptor source: an adult woman who had mild COVID-19 (a few samples of this study predate the infection). Cell type and time point are not known.

This clonotype has a handful of counts. The chain employs TRBV7-8 and TRBJ2-6, with D possibly being TRBD1 (6 bases). CDR1 is SGHVS, CDR2 FQNEAQ, per germline. Trimming pared 5 bases from V and 2 bases from J, leaving 13 bases between. CDR3 length equals 16 residues. CDR3 nucleotides: TGTGCCAGCAGCAACTCCAACAGGGCTGGGGCCAACGTCCTGACTTTC. It is translated as CASSNSNRAGANVLTF.

The chain is built from TRBV6-5 and TRBJ2-2, with 7 bases lining up with TRBD1. The V gene end was trimmed by 4 bases and the J gene end by 6 bases; junction bases not matched to a gene: 5. Germline CDR1 is MNHEY and CDR2 is SVGAGI. This CDR3 spans 14 amino acids. CDR3 region: CASSSPTGSGELFF. In DNA form, the CDR3 reads TGTGCCAGCAGTTCCCCGACAGGGTCCGGGGAGCTGTTTTTT.

This chain connects TRBV7-3 to TRBJ2-1; the D gene is possibly TRBD2 (5 bases). Trimming took 0 bases from V and 5 from J, leaving 8 bases between them. CDR3 length equals 14 residues. Germline CDR1 reads SGHTA; CDR2 reads FQGTGA. As DNA, the CDR3 is TGTGCCAGCAGCTTAACCCGGGATCACAATGAGCAGTTCTTC. Translated, it gives CASSLTRDHNEQFF. The full variable domain, rest sourced from reference TRBV7-3 and TRBJ2-1, is GAGVSQTPSNKVTEKGKYVELRCDPISGHTALYWYRQSLGQGPEFLIYFQGTGAADDSGLPNDRFFAVRPEGSVSTLKIQRTERGDSAVYLCASSLTRDHNEQFFGPGTRLTVL.

This clonotype was picked up many times. V gene TRBV12-3 or TRBV12-4 combines with J gene TRBJ1-1, with no clear D. V was cut by 4 bases and J by 1 base, with 13 bases left in between. The CDR3 is 15 amino acids. CDR3 protein: CASSSAWTGNTEAFF. The DNA for the CDR3 is TGTGCCAGCAGTTCGGCCTGGACGGGGAACACTGAAGCTTTCTTT.

The chain uses TRBV7-9 and TRBJ1-1; D is possibly TRBD1 (5 bases). The CDR3 length is 14 residues. V was cut by 5 bases and J by 3 bases, with 13 bases left in between. Germline loops: CDR1 SEHNR, CDR2 FQNEAQ (reference sequence). The CDR3 reads CASSRDRTYTEAFF. The CDR3 DNA sequence: TGTGCCAGCAGCCGGGACCGCACCTACACTGAAGCTTTCTTT.

The chain uses TRBV23-1 and TRBJ2-1; 8 nucleotides align to TRBD2. TRBV23-1 qualifies as an ORF whose function is uncertain. The CDR3 is 17 residues long. Trimming at V came to 1 base and at J to 7 bases, leaving 12 bases not matched to a gene. The CDR3 bases are TGCGCCAGCAGTCAATGGGGCGGCGGGGGGCGGTGGAATGAGCAGTTCTTC. Protein: CASSQWGGGGRWNEQFF.